Each of the 12 T cell receptor beta chains below was sequenced from the same sample in a study of shared clonotypes between healthy human individuals. Some clones are missing from TCRdb's copy, which holds only in-frame ones; the method was immunoSEQ multiplex PCR. The sample has 2 million to 2.5 million clones, approximately 93% seen once; the top ten hold more than 0.35%. The sample comprised naive CD4+ T cells from PBMCs. The subset denotes: CD45RA+ positively selected. The receptors derive from a man aged 18 to 30 in good health. Some clones in this sample may be carry-over from other donors' samples.

This chain's CDR3 is CSAKGSGNSYNEQFF. CDR3 DNA sequence: TGCAGCGCCAAAGGAAGCGGGAACTCCTACAATGAGCAGTTCTTC. The rearrangement links TRBV29-1 to TRBJ2-1; the match to TRBD2 covers 7 bases. V dropped 7 bases and J dropped 0; count of bases not matched to a gene: 9. The CDR3 is 15 amino acids. Per germline, CDR1 SQVTM and CDR2 ANQGSEA.

The chain carries TRBV2 and TRBJ2-1; 9 bases fit TRBD2. J lost 0 bases, V lost 8 bases, and 5 bases had no gene match. Per germline, CDR1 SNHLY and CDR2 FYNNEI. This CDR3 contains 15 residues. The CDR3 nucleotides are TGTGCCAGCGGGCGTAGCGGGAGCTCCTACAATGAGCAGTTCTTC. This encodes CASGRSGSSYNEQFF.

The rearrangement uses TRBV6-5 and TRBJ2-1; D ambiguous. The CDR3 is 14 residues long. V was shortened by 0 bases and J by 7 bases, with 10 bases between the two germline ends. Germline-derived CDR1 and CDR2 are MNHEY and SVGAGI. CDR3 nucleotides: TGTGCCAGCAGTTACTCCTCTTTTTGGAATGAGCAGTTCTTC. It codes for CASSYSSFWNEQFF.

The V call is TRBV28, the J call TRBJ2-5, with D possibly being TRBD1 (6 bases). This CDR3 comprises 15 residues. Germline lookup yields CDR1 MDHEN and CDR2 SYDVKM. Trimming took 4 bases from V and 5 from J, leaving 17 bases between them. DNA of the CDR3: TGTGCCAGCAGTTGGACAGATAGCGTGGGGGAGACCCAGTACTTC. Amino acids: CASSWTDSVGETQYF.

Turning to this clone: Different DNA sequences within this sample yield the same CDR3. CDR3 region: CASSLARETQYF. The CDR3 nucleotides read TGCGCCAGCAGCTTAGCTCGGGAGACCCAGTACTTC. The chain is built from TRBV5-1 and TRBJ2-5; no definite D call. Trimming stripped 2 bases from V and 5 bases from J, with 7 bases between. In germline, CDR1 is SGHRS, CDR2 YFSETQ. There are 12 residues in the CDR3.

The chain has TRBV6-5 and TRBJ2-7; D possibly corresponds to TRBD1 (5 bases). This CDR3 is built from 11 residues. Trimming left V 2 bases short and J 12 bases short, with 11 bases between. The germline CDR1 and CDR2 sequences are MNHEY and SVGAGI. The CDR3 spells CASSYGGHLYF. The CDR3 DNA is TGTGCCAGCAGTTACGGCGGACACTTGTACTTC.

V usage is TRBV5-8 and J usage is TRBJ2-2; the match to TRBD1 covers 8 bases. The J segment lost 1 base and the V segment lost 6 bases, leaving 8 bases of the junction unmatched. The CDR3 runs 16 residues. Germline CDR1 SGHTS, CDR2 YDEGEE. The CDR3 loop is CASTLTGAWNTGELFF. The DNA of the CDR3 is TGTGCCAGCACGTTGACAGGGGCTTGGAACACCGGGGAGCTGTTTTTT. The full variable domain, its missing parts supplied by reference TRBV5-8 and TRBJ2-2, is EAGVTQSPTHLIKTRGQQATLRCSPISGHTSVYWYQQALGLGLQFLLWYDEGEERNRGNFPPRFSGRQFPNYSSELNVNALELEDSALYLCASTLTGAWNTGELFFGEGSRLTVL.

The V gene is TRBV7-3, the J gene TRBJ2-5, with 9 bases aligning to TRBD2. V dropped 1 base and J dropped 5; count of bases not matched to a gene: 5. This CDR3 has 15 amino acids. The germline V gene encodes CDR1 SGHTA and CDR2 FQGTGA. The CDR3: CASSLSSGSGETQYF. In nucleotides, the CDR3 is TGTGCCAGCAGCTTAAGTAGCGGGAGCGGGGAGACCCAGTACTTC.

The V call is TRBV2, the J call TRBJ1-2; D gene uncertain. Germline V gene data show CDR1 as SNHLY and CDR2 as FYNNEI. V was pared by 1 base and J by 5 bases, with 11 bases between. The CDR3 runs 14 residues. The DNA for the CDR3 is TGTGCCAGCAGTGAAGGCGTGGGGTGGTATGGCTACACCTTC. The encoded protein is CASSEGVGWYGYTF.

Remarks on this clone: Other nucleotide sequences from this sample produce the same CDR3. The chain employs TRBV9 and TRBJ2-3; D unclear. Germline V lookup: CDR1 SGDLS, CDR2 YYNGEE. Trimming cost V 0 bases and J 1 base, with 9 bases left between them. The CDR3 spans 15 residues. Here the CDR3 DNA reads TGTGCCAGCAGCGTAGGACCTCCAGGCACAGATACGCAGTATTTT. Amino acids: CASSVGPPGTDTQYF.

This chain connects TRBV2 to TRBJ2-4; weak D call: TRBD2 (6 bases). CDR1 SNHLY and CDR2 FYNNEI come from the germline V gene. The V end lost 8 bases, the J end lost 12 bases, and 20 bases lay between the germline ends. The CDR3 totals 13 residues. The CDR3 region has the DNA TGTGCCAGCCTGATGGGAACAGGCGGGAATCAGTACTTC. Amino acid sequence: CASLMGTGGNQYF. Drawing the rest from reference TRBV2 and TRBJ2-4, the complete variable domain is EPEVTQTPSHQVTQMGQEVILRCVPISNHLYFYWYRQILGQKVEFLVSFYNNEISEKSEIFDDQFSVERPDGSNFTLKIRSTKLEDSAMYFCASLMGTGGNQYFGAGTRLSVL.

V gene TRBV30 combines with J gene TRBJ1-5; D is possibly TRBD1 (5 bases). The CDR3 runs 13 residues. The germline V and J ends were trimmed by 1 base and 5 bases, with 9 bases remaining between them. Germline V gene data show CDR1 as GTSNPN and CDR2 as SVGIG (reference sequence). Written as DNA, the CDR3 is TGTGCCTGGAGTGGGGTAGGGGATCAGCCCCAGCATTTT. Its protein product is CAWSGVGDQPQHF.